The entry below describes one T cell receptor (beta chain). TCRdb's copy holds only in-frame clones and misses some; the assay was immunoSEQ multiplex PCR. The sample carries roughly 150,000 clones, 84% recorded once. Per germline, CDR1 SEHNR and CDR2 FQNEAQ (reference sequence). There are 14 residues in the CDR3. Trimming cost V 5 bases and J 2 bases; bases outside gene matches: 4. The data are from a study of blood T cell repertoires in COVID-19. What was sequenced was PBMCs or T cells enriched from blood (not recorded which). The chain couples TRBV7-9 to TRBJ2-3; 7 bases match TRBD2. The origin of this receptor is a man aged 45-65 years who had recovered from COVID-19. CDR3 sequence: CASSRSGLTDTQYF. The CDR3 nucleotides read TGTGCCAGCAGCCGTAGCGGGCTCACAGATACGCAGTATTTT.